This T cell receptor beta chain was recorded in a study of T-cell reconstitution after alpha-beta-depleted transplantation in children. Library preparation (for TCRbeta) was performed with unique molecular identifiers. TCRdb fed the PCR reads into MiXCR, producing one record per CDR3 protein. Of some 200,000 distinct CDR3 sequences listed, roughly 8.3% are singletons. This clonotype was detected a few times. CDR1 and CDR2 from the germline V gene are SGHRS and YFSETQ. Trimming took 4 bases from V and 4 from J; bases not matched to a gene: 10. This CDR3 comprises 15 residues. Sequenced here: PBMCs, mostly from graft donor cells, sampled 360 days after TCRalphabeta/CD19-depleted stem cell transplant. This clonotype originated in a male patient aged 2 to 9 who had a stem cell transplant for acute myeloid leukemia, so the T cells may come from the graft donor. The V gene is TRBV5-1, the J gene TRBJ1-2; TRBD1 matches at 7 bases. Here the CDR3 reads CASSLLSGTAYGYTF. The CDR3 DNA sequence: TGCGCCAGCAGCCTTCTCTCCGGGACAGCCTATGGCTACACCTTC.